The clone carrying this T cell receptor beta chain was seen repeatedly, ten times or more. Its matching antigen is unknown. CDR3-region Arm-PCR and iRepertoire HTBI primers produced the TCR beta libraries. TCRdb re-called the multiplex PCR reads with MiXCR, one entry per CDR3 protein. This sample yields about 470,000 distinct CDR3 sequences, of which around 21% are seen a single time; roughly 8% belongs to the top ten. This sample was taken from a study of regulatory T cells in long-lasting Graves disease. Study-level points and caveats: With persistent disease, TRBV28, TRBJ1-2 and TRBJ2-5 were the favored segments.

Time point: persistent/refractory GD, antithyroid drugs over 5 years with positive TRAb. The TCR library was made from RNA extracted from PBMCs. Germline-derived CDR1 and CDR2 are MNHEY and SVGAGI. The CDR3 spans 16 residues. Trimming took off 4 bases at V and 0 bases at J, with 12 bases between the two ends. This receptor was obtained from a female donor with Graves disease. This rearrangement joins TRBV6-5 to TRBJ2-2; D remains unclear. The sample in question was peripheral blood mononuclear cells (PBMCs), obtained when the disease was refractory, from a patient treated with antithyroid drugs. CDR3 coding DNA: TGTGCCAGCAGTTCCCCTGGGGTGTCGAACACCGGGGAGCTGTTTTTT. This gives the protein CASSSPGVSNTGELFF.